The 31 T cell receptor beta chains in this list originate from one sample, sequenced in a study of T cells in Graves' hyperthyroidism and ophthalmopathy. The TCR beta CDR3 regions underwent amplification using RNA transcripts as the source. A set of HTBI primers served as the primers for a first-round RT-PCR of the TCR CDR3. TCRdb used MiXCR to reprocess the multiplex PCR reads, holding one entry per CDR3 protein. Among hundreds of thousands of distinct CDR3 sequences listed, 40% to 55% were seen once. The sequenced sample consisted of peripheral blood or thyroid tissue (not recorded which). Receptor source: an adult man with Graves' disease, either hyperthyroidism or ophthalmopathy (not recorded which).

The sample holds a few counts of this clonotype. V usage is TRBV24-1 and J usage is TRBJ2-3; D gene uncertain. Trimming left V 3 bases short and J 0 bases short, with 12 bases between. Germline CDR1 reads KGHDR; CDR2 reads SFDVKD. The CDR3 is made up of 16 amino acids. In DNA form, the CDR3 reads TGTGCCACCAGTGATCGACTCACTCCTAGCACAGATACGCAGTATTTT. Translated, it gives CATSDRLTPSTDTQYF.

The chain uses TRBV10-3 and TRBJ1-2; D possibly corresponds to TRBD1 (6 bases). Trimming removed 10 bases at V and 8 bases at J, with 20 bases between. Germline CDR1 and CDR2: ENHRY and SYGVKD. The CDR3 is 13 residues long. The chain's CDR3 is CASRLNQGKGYTF. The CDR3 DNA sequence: TGTGCCAGCAGACTTAACCAGGGGAAAGGCTACACCTTC.

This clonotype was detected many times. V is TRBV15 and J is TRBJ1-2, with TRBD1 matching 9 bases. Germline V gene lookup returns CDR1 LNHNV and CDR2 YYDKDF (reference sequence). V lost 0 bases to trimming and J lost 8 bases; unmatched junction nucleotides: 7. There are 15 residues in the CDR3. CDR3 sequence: CATSREKQGAGGYTF. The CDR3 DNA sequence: TGTGCCACCAGCAGAGAAAAACAGGGGGCAGGAGGCTACACCTTC.

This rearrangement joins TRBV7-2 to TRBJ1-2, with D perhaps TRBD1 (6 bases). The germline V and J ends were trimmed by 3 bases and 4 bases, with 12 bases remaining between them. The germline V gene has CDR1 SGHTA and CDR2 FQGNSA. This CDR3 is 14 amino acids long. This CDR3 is CASSFNRAGYGYTF. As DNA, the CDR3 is TGTGCCAGCAGCTTTAACAGGGCAGGCTATGGCTACACCTTC.

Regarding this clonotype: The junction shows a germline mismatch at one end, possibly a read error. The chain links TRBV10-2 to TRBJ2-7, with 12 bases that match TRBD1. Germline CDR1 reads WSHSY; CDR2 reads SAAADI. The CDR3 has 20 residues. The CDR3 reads CASSYAYDPGTGGSSIEQYF. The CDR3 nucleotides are TGTGCCAGCAGTTACGCGTACGACCCCGGGACAGGGGGCTCTTCGATCGAGCAGTACTTC.

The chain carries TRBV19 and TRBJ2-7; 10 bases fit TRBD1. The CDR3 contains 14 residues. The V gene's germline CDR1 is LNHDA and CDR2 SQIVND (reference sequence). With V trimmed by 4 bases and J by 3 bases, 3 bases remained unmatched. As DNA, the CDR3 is TGTGCCAGTAGTAGAGGGACAGGGGACTACGAGCAGTACTTC. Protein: CASSRGTGDYEQYF.

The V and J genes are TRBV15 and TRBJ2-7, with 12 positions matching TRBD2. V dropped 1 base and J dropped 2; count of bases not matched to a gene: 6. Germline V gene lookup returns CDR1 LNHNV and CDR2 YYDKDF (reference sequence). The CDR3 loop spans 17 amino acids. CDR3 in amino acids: CATSRVRLAGGPYEQYF. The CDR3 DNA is TGTGCCACCAGCAGAGTGCGGCTAGCGGGAGGGCCCTACGAGCAGTACTTC.

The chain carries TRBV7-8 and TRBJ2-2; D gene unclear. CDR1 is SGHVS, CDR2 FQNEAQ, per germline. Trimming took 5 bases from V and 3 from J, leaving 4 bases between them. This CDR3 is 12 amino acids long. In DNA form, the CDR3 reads TGTGCCAGCAGCAGCCACACCGGGGAGCTGTTTTTT. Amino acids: CASSSHTGELFF.

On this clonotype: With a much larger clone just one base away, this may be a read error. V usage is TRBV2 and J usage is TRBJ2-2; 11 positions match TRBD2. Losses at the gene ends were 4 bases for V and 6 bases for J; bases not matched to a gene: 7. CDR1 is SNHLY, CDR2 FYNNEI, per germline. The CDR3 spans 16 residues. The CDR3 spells CASSGVTSGTAGELFF. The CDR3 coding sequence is TGTGCCAGCAGTGGCGTGACTAGCGGGACGGCCGGGGAGCTGTTTTTT.

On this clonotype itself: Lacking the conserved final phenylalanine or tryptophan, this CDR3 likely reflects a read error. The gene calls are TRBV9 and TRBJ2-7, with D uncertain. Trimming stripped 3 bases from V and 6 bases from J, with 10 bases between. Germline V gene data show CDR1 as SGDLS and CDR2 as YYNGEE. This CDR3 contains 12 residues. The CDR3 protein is CASSAHPGEQYL. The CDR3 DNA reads TGTGCCAGCAGCGCCCACCCCGGCGAGCAGTACCTC.

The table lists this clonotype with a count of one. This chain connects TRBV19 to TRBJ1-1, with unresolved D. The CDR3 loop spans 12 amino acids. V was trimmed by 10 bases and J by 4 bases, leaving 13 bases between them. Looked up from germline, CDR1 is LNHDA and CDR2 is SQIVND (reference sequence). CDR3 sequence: CATRTEGTEAFF. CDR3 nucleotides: TGTGCCACCCGGACGGAGGGCACTGAAGCTTTCTTT.

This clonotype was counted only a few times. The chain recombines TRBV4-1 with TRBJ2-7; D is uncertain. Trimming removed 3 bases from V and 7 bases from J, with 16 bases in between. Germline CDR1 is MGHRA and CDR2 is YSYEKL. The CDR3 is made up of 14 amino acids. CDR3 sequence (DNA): TGCGCCAGCAGCCAGCCTCCAAGACTCCATGAGCAGTACTTC. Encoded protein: CASSQPPRLHEQYF.

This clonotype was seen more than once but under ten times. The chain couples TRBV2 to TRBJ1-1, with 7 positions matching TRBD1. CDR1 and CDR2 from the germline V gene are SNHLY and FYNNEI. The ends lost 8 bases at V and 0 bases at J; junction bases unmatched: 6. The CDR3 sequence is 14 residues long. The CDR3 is CASGRGFMNTEAFF. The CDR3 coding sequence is TGTGCCAGCGGCAGGGGGTTTATGAACACTGAAGCTTTCTTT.

As DNA, the CDR3 is TGTGCCGGGCAGAGCTCTGGAAACACCATATATTTT. Encoded protein: CAGQSSGNTIYF. The V and J genes are TRBV7-8 and TRBJ1-3; D is unresolved. Deletions cut 11 bases from V and 0 bases from J, with 8 bases between. The CDR3 loop spans 12 amino acids. Germline V gives CDR1 SGHVS, CDR2 FQNEAQ.

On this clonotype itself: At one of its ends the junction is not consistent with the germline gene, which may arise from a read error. CDR3 residues: CASSQDPGLENYGYTF. CDR3 bases: TGCGCCAGCAGCCAAGATCCAGGGCTCGAAAACTATGGCTACACCTTC. This chain joins TRBV11-2 and TRBJ1-2; perhaps TRBD1 as D (5 bases). This CDR3 has 16 amino acids. The germline gives CDR1 SGHAT, CDR2 FQNNGV.

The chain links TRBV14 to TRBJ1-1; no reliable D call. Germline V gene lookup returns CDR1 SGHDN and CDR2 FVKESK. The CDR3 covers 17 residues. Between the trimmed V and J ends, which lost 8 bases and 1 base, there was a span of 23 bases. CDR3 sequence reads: CASSPRTVSRENTEAFF. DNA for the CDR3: TGTGCCAGCTCACCAAGGACGGTATCAAGGGAGAACACTGAAGCTTTCTTT.

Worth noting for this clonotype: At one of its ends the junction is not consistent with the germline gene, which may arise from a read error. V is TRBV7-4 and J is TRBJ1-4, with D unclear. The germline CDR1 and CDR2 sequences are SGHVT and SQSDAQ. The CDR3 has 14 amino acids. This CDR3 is CASSQDRDGEKLFF. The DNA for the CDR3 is TGCGCCAGCAGCCAAGATAGGGATGGAGAAAAACTGTTTTTT. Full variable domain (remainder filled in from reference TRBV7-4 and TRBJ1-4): GAGVSQSPRYKVAKRGRDVALRCDSISGHVTLYWYRQTLGQGSEVLTYSQSDAQRDKSGRPSGRFSAERPERSVSTLKIQRTEQGDSAVYLCASSQDRDGEKLFFGSGTQLSVL.

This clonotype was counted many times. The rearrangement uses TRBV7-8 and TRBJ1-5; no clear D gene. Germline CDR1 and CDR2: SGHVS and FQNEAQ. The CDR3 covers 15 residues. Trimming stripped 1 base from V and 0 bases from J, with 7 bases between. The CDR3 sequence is CASSLVEDSNQPQHF. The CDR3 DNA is TGTGCCAGCAGCTTAGTGGAGGATAGCAATCAGCCCCAGCATTTT.

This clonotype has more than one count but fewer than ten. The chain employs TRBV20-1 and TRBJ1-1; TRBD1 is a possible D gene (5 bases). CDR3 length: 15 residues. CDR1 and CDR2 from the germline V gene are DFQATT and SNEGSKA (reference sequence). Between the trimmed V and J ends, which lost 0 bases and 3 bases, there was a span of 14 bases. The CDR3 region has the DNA TGCAGTGCTAGAGATTACGGAGGGGACCACACTGAAGCTTTCTTT. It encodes CSARDYGGDHTEAFF.

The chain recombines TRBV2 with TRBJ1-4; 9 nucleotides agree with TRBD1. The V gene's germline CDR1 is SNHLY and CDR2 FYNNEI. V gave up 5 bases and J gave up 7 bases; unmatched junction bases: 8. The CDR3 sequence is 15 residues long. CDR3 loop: CASSLQGAVGEKLFF. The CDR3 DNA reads TGTGCCAGCAGTCTACAGGGGGCCGTGGGTGAAAAACTGTTTTTT.

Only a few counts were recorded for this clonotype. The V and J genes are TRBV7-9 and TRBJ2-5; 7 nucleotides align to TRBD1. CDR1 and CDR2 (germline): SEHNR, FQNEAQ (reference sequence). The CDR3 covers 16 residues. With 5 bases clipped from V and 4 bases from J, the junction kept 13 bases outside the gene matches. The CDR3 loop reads CASSQRGGRQGETQYF. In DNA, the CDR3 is TGTGCCAGCAGCCAGAGAGGGGGCCGGCAGGGAGAGACCCAGTACTTC. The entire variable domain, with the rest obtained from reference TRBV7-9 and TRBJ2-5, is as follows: DTGVSQNPRHKITKRGQNVTFRCDPISEHNRLYWYRQTLGQGPEFLTYFQNEAQLEKSRLLSDRFSAERPKGSFSTLEIQRTEQGDSAMYLCASSQRGGRQGETQYFGPGTRLLVL.

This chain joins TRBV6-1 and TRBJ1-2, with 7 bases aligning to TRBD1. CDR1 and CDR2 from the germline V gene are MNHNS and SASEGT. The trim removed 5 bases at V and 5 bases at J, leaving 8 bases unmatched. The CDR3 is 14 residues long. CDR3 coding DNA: TGTGCCAGCAGTAGGGGGCAGTTTGGGTATGGCTACACCTTC. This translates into CASSRGQFGYGYTF.

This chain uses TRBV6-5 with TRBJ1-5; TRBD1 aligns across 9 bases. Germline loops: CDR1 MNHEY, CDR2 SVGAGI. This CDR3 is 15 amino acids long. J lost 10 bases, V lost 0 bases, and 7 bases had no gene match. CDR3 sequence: CASSYSGQGIGPQHF. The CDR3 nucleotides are TGTGCCAGCAGTTACTCGGGACAGGGTATAGGACCCCAGCATTTT.

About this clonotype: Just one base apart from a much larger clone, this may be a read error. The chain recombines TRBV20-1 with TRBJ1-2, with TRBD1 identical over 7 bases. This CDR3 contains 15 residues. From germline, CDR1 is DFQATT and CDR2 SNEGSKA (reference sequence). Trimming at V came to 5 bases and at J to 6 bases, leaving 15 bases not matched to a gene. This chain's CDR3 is CSAGKTGSRTDGYTF. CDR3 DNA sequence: TGCAGTGCTGGCAAGACAGGGTCCAGGACAGATGGCTACACCTTC.

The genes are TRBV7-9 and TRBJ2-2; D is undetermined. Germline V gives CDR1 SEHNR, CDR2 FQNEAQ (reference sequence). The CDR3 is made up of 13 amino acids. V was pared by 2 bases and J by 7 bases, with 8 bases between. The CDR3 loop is CASSLISGGELFF. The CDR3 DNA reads TGTGCCAGCAGCTTAATATCAGGCGGGGAGCTGTTTTTT.

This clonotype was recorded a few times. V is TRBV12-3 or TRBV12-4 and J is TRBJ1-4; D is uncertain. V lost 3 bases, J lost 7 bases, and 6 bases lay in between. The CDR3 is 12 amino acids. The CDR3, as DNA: TGTGCCAGCAGTTTTTCGTTTGAAAAACTGTTTTTT. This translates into CASSFSFEKLFF.

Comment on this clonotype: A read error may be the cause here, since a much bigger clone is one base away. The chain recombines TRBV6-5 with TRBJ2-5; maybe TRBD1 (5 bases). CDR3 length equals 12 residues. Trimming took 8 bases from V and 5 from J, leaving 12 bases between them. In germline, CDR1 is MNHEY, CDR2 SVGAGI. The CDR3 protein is CASGGRVETQYF. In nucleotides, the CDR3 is TGTGCCAGCGGTGGCAGGGTCGAGACCCAGTACTTC.

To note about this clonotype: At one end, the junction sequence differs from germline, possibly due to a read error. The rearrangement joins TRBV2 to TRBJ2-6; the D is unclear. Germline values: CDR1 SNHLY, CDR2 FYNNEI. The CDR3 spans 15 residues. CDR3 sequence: CASSEPNSGTNVLTF. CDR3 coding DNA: TGTGCCAGCAGTGAACCCAACTCTGGGACCAACGTCCTGACTTTC.

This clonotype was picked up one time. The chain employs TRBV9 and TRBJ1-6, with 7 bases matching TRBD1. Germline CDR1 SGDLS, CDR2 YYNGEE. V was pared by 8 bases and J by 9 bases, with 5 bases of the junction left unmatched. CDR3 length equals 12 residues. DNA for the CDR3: TGTGCCAGAGGGGGCATTGGTTCACCCCTCCACTTT. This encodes CARGGIGSPLHF.

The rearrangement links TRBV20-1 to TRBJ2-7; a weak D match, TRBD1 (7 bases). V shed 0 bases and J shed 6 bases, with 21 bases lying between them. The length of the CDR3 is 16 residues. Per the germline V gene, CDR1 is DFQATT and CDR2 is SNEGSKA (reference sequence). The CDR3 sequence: CSARDHTGGGMREQYF. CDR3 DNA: TGCAGTGCTAGAGATCATACAGGAGGGGGCATGCGCGAGCAGTACTTC.

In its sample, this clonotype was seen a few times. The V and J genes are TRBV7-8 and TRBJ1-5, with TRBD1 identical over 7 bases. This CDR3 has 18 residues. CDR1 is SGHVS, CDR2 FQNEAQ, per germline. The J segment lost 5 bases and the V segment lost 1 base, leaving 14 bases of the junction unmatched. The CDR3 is CASSLGGIRGSIHQPQHF. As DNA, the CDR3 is TGTGCCAGCAGCTTAGGTGGGATCAGGGGGTCAATCCATCAGCCCCAGCATTTT.